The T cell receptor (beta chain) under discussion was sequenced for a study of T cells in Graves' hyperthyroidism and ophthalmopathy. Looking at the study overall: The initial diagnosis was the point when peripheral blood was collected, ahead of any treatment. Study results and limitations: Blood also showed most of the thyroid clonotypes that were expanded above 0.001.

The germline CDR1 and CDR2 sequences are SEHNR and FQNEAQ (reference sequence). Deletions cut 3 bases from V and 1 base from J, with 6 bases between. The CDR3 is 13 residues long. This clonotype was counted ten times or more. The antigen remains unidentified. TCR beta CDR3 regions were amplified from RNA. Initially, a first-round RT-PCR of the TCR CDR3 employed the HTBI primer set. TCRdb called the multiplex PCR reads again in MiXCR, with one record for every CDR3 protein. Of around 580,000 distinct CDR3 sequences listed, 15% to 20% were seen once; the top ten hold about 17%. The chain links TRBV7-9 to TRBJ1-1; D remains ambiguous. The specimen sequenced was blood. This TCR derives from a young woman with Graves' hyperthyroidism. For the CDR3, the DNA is TGTGCCAGCAGCTTGGCCCAGAACACTGAAGCTTTCTTT. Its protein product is CASSLAQNTEAFF.